The table lists the clone carrying this T cell receptor beta chain with a few counts. Its matching antigen is unknown. CDR3 length equals 13 residues. Germline V gene data show CDR1 as SQVTM and CDR2 as ANQGSEA. The V gene lost 7 bases and the J gene lost 1 base, with 13 bases spanning the gap. One entry per CDR3 protein results from TCRdb running MiXCR on the RT-PCR reads. The sample shows about 800,000 distinct CDR3 sequences, about 20% of them seen only once. This specimen belongs to a study of response to subunit inactivated influenza vaccine. Whole-study findings and limits: Only a handful of new T cells, the authors suggested, are recruited with each seasonal influenza vaccination.

The chain uses TRBV29-1 and TRBJ1-1; D is perhaps TRBD1 (6 bases). This TCR was sampled from a man in his fifties or sixties who received an inactivated influenza vaccine. The starting material was PBMCs from blood, obtained 4 to 6 days after vaccination. CDR3 sequence (DNA): TGCAGCGGCCGGGGGCTCGGGAACACTGAAGCTTTCTTT. The encoded protein is CSGRGLGNTEAFF.